Detailed here is one T cell receptor (beta chain). No antigen is known for it. No much larger clonotype is one base removed from it; base qualities were not supplied. TCRbeta CDR3 regions were amplified from genomic DNA by means of the immunoSEQ Assay, a bias-controlled multiplex PCR. Per the original workflow: Nucleated cell counts per sample were estimated from amplification of reference gene primers within the assay. To quantify the absolute abundance of each unique TCRbeta CDR3 rearrangement, sequence reads were collapsed and filtered. For each sample, productive Simpson clonality was calculated as the square root of Simpson's diversity index across productive rearrangements. In TCRdb, the immuneACCESS table is reduced to in-frame sequences with V and J assigned. These tables do not hold every clone; where another copy was compared, an unresolved V gene accounts for under half, and the others remain unexplained. For V, J and clone size, that table is used; D and trimming come from the DNA. The sample includes 390,000 or so clones, with around 87% observed a single time. Approximately 9.3% of the sample belongs to the ten largest clones.

The CDR3, from cysteine to phenylalanine, totals 16 residues. CDR3 DNA only is kept here, 48 bases in frame from base 1. The germline V gene (reference sequence) gives CDR1 as LNHDA and CDR2 as SQIVND. Ends trimmed: V by 7 bases, J by 0 bases; bases unmatched to a gene: 7. The entry originates in a study of blood T cell repertoires in COVID-19 (dated by TCRdb to about 2020). Some background on the complete study: Collaborator samples came from the United States, Italy and Spain and covered acute and convalescent phases of COVID-19. The prospective study material was composed of cDNA or gDNA derived from T cells, B-cell-depleted T cells, or PBMCs. The dataset comprised deeply sampled blood TCRbeta repertoires from subjects exposed to, actively infected with, or recovered from COVID-19. A freely available public database, intended as a resource for researchers studying the immune response to SARS-CoV-2, is where the repertoires were released. Samples were obtained from the ongoing ImmuneRACE study (first 160 participants) and from 950 to 1,500 subjects provided by 6 global collaborators. The sample metadata nearly always contained a de-identified subject ID, COVID-19 status, age in years and sex. HLA class I and class II types, where available, came from metadata supplied by the sample provider rather than from assay-based typing. Overall results and qualifications from the work: How much clinical and demographic metadata was included differed by source and by participant, and the metadata was provided uncurated.

Enrolling through a virtual design, the prospective study's participants ranged in age from roughly 18 to 90 years and lived across 24 United States geographic areas. To assign participants to cohorts, the prospective study relied on clinical history that participants themselves reported in a screening survey and a study questionnaire. ImmuneRACE Cohort 3 recovered participants were defined by two consecutive negative NP/OP PCR tests, healthcare professional clearance, or symptom resolution. Each participant in the prospective study had whole blood, serum and a nasopharyngeal or oropharyngeal swab collected by mobile phlebotomists. Prospective study participants could optionally give additional blood draws and questionnaires over an approximately two-month period. Before DNA extraction, blood samples from the prospective study were shipped at room temperature or frozen.

This sequence uses TRBV19 and TRBJ2-4; TRBD1 fits 9 bases in the junction. The source of this sequence is a woman between 50 and 59 years old who had recovered from COVID-19. Source material: PBMCs or T cells enriched from blood (not recorded which). The DNA sequence is as follows: TGTGCCAGTAACCCTACAGGGGGCCTAGCCAAAAACATTCAGTACTTC. It translates to CASNPTGGLAKNIQYF.